The sequence of this T cell receptor beta chain was determined in a study of beta chain features in type 1 diabetes. Study-level points and caveats: A PCR bias possibly favoring shorter templates would apply equally to patients and controls. TCRB CDR3s from Type 1 diabetes patients were moderately but significantly shorter in all four CD4+ subsets.

Since all of the isolated RNA was reverse transcribed, expressed TCRB transcripts were what got sequenced. Clones were sequenced by immunoSEQ multiplex PCR, and TCRdb holds only the in-frame ones, with some missing. The profile shows hundreds of thousands of clones, around a sixth of them singletons. The V and J ends lost 2 bases and 1 base, in that order; junction bases with no gene match: 10. Germline V gives CDR1 KGHSH, CDR2 LQKENI. This CDR3 comprises 19 residues. Of note for this clone: No antigen is known for it.

Sequenced sample: naive CD4+ T cells from blood. The sequence was collected from a man aged 18 to 30 in good health. V is TRBV18 and J is TRBJ2-3; 12 positions match TRBD1. The CDR3 DNA is TGTGCCAGCTCACCATTTTCTAAGGGACAGGGGGCTGGCACAGATACGCAGTATTTT. This gives the protein CASSPFSKGQGAGTDTQYF.